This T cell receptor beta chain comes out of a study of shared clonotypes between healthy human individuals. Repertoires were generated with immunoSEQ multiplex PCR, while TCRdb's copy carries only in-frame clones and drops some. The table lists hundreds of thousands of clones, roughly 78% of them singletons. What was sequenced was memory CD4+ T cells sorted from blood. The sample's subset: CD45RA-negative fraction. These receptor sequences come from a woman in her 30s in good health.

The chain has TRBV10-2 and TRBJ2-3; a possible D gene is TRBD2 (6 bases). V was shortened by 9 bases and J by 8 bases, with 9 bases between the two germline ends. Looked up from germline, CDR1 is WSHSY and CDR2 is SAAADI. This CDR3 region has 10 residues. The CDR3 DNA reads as TGCGCCAGTAGAGCGGGTACGCAGTATTTT. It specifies CASRAGTQYF.